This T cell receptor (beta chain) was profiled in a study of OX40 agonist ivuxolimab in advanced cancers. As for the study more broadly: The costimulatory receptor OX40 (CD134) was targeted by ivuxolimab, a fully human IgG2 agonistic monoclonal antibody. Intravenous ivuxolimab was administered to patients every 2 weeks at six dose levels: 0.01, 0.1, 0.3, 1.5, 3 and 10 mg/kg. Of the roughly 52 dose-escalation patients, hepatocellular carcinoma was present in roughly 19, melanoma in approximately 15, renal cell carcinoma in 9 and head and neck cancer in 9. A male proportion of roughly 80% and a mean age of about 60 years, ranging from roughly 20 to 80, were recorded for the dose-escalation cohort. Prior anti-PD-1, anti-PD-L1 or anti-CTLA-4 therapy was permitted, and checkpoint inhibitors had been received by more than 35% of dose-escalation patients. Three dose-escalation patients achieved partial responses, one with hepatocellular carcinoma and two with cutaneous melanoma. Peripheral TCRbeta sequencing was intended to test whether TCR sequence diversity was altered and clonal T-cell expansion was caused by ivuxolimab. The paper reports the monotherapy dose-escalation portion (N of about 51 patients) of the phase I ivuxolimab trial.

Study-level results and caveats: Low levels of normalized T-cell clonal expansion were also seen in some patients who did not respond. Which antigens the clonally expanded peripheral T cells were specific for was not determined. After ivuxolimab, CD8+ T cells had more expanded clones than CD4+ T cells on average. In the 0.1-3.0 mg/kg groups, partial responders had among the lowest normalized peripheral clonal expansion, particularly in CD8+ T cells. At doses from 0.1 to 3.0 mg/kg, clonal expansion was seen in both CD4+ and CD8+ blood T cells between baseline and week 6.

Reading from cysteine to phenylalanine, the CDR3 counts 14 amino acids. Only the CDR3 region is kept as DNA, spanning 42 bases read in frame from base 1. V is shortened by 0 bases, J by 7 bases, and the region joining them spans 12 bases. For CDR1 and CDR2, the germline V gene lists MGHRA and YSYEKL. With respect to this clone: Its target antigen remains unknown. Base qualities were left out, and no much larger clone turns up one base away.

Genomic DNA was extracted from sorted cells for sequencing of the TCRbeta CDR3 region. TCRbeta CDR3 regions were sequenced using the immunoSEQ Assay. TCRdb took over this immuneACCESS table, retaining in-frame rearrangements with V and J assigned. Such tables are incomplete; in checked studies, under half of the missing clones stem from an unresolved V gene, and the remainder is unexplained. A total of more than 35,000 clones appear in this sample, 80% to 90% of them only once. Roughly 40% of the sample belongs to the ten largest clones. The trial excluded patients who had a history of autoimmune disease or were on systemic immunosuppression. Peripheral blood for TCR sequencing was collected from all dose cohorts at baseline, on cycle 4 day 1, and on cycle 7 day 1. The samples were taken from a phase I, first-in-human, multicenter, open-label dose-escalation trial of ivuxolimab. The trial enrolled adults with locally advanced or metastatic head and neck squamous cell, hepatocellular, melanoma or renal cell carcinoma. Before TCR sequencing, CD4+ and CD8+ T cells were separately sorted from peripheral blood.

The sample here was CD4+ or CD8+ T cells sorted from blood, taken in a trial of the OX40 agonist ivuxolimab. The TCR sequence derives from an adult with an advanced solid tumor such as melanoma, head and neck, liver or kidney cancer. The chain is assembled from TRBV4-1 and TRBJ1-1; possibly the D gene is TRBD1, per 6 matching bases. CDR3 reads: CASSQEGAGGEAFF. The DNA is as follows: TGCGCCAGCAGCCAAGAGGGGGCCGGAGGTGAAGCTTTCTTT.